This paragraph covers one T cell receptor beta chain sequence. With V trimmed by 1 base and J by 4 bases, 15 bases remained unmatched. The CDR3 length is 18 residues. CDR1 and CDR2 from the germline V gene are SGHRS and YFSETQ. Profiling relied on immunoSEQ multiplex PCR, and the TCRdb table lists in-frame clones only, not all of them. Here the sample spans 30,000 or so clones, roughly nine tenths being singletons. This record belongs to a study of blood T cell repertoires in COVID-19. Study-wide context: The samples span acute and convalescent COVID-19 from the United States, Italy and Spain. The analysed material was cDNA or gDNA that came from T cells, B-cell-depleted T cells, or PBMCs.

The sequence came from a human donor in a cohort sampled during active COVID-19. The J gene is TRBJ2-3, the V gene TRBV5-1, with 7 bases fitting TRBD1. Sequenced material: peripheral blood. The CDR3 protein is CASSLLFLRGPSADTQYF. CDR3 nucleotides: TGCGCCAGCAGCTTGTTGTTCTTAAGGGGGCCCAGCGCAGATACGCAGTATTTT. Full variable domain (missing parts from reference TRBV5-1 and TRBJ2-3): KAGVTQTPRYLIKTRGQQVTLSCSPISGHRSVSWYQQTPGQGLQFLFEYFSETQRNKGNFPGRFSGRQFSNSRSEMNVSTLELGDSALYLCASSLLFLRGPSADTQYFGPGTRLTVL.